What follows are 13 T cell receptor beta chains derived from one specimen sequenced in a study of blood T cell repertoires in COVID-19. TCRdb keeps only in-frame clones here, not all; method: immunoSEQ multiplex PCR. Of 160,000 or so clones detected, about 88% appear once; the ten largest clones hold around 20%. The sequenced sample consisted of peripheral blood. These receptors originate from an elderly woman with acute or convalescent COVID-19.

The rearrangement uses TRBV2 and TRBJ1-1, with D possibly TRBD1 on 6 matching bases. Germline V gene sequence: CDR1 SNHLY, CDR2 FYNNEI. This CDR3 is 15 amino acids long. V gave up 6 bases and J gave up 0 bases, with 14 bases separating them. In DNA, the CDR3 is TGTGCCAGCAGGTCAGGGGTAGAGATGAACACTGAAGCTTTCTTT. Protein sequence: CASRSGVEMNTEAFF.

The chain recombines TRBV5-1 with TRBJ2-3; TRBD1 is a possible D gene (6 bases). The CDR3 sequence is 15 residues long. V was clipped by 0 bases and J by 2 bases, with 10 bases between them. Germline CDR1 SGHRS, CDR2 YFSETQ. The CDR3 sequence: CASSLDRVPTDTQYF. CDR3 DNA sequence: TGCGCCAGCAGCTTGGACAGGGTACCCACAGATACGCAGTATTTT.

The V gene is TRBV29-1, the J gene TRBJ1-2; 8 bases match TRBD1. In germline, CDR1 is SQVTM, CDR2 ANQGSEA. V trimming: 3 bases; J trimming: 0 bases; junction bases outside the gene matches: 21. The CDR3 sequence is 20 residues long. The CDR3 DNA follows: TGCAGCGTTGATCGTGCCCTTGCCCCGACAGGGGCGGAGACTAACTATGGCTACACCTTC. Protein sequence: CSVDRALAPTGAETNYGYTF.

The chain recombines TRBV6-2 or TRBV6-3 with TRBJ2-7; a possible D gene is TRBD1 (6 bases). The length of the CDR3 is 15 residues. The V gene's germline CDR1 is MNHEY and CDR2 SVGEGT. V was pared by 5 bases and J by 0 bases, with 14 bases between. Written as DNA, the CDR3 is TGTGCCAGCAGTGCACAGGGATCTAGCTCCTACGAGCAGTACTTC. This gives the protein CASSAQGSSSYEQYF.

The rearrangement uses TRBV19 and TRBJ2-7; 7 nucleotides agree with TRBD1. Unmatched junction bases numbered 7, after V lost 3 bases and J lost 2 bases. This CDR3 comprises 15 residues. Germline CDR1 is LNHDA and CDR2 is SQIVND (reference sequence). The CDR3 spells CASSMPRQGAYEQYF. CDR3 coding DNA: TGTGCCAGTAGTATGCCCCGACAGGGCGCCTACGAGCAGTACTTC.

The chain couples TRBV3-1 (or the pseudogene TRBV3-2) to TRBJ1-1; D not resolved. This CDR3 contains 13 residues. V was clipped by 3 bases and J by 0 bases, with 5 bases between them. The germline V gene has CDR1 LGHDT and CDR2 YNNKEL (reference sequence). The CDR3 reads CASSHAMNTEAFF. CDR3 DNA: TGTGCCAGCAGCCATGCGATGAACACTGAAGCTTTCTTT.

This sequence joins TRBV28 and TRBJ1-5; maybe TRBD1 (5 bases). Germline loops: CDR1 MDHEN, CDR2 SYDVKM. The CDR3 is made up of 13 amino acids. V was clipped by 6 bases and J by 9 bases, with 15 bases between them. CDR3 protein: CASSLDRPSPQHF. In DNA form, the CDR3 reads TGTGCCAGCAGCCTCGACAGACCTTCGCCCCAGCATTTT.

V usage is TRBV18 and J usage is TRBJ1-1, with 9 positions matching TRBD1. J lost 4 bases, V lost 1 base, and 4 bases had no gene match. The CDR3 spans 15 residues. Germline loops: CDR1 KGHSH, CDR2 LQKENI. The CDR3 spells CASSPQQGAGTEAFF. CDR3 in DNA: TGTGCCAGCTCACCACAACAGGGGGCGGGCACTGAAGCTTTCTTT.

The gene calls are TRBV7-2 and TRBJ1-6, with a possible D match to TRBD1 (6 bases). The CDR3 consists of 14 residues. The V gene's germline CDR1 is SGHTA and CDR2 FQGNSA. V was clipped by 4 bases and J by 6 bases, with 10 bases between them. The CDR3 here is CASSYRGSNSPLHF. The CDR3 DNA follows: TGTGCCAGCAGCTATAGGGGGAGTAATTCACCCCTCCACTTT.

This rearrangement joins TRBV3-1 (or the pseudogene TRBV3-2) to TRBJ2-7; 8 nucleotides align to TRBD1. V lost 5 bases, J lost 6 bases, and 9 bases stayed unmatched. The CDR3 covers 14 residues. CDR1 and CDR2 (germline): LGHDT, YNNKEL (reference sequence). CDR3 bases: TGTGCCAGCAGCTCCGGGGCAGGGGGCATCGAGCAGTACTTC. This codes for CASSSGAGGIEQYF.

CDR3 loop: CASSDRVLDEQYF. CDR3 coding DNA: TGTGCCAGTTCGGACAGGGTACTCGACGAGCAGTACTTC. The J gene is TRBJ2-7, the V gene TRBV19, with TRBD1 matching over 8 bases. Germline V CDR1 and CDR2: LNHDA, SQIVND (reference sequence). The length of the CDR3 is 13 residues. With 8 bases clipped from V and 5 bases from J, the junction kept 8 bases outside the gene matches.

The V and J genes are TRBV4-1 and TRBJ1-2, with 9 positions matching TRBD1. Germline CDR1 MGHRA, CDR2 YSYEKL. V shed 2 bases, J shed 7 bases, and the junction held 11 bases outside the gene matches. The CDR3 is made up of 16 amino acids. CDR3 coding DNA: TGCGCCAGCAGCCAAAGTCCCGGGACAGGGCCGCTTGGCTACACCTTC. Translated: CASSQSPGTGPLGYTF.

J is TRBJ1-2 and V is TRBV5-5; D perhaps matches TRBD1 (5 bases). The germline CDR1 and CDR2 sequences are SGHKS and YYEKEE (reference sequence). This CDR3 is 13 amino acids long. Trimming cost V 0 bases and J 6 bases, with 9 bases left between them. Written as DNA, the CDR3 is TGTGCCAGCAGCTTGGACCCCAGGGATGGCTACACCTTC. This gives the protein CASSLDPRDGYTF.